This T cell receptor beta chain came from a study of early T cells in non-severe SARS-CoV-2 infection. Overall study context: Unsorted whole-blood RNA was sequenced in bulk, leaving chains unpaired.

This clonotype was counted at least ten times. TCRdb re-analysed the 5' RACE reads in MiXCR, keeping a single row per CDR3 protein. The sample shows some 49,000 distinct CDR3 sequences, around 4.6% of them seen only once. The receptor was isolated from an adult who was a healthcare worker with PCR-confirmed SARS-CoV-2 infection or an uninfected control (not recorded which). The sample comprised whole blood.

The CDR3 nucleotides read TGTGCCATCAGTGAGGGGGAGAAACGATTGGTTGGCTACACCTTC. Protein sequence: CAISEGEKRLVGYTF. The chain joins TRBV10-3 to TRBJ1-2; D gene uncertain. Germline lookup yields CDR1 ENHRY and CDR2 SYGVKD. This CDR3 has 15 residues. V was trimmed by 2 bases and J by 7 bases, leaving 17 bases between them.